These 30 T cell receptor beta chains came from one sample sequenced in a study of blood T cells in healthy people across ages. For the second PCR, which ran for 7 to 11 cycles, a sample-barcoded 5' primer and a J-beta primer mix were used. TCRdb analysed the 5' RACE reads with MiXCR anew, one entry per CDR3 protein. The sample consists of hundreds of thousands of distinct CDR3 sequences, roughly 50% of them appearing once. Material for sequencing was blood. Receptors were obtained from a man aged 40-50 years in good health.

This clonotype was counted only a few times. This chain links TRBV5-4 with TRBJ1-1; no clear D. Trimming took off 0 bases at V and 1 base at J, with 10 bases between the two ends. CDR1 and CDR2 (germline): SGHNT, YYREEE (reference sequence). The CDR3 spans 15 residues. CDR3 loop: CASSLGQRTNTEAFF. CDR3 DNA sequence: TGTGCCAGCAGCTTGGGGCAAAGGACGAACACTGAAGCTTTCTTT.

The chain recombines TRBV3-1 with TRBJ2-5; weak D call: TRBD1 (6 bases). This CDR3 region has 14 residues. V was pared by 3 bases and J by 1 base, with 9 bases between. Germline CDR1 and CDR2: LGHDT and YNNKEL (reference sequence). CDR3 DNA sequence: TGTGCCAGCAGCCAGGGACATACCCAAGAGACCCAGTACTTC. This codes for CASSQGHTQETQYF.

This clonotype came up a few times. The J gene is TRBJ2-7, the V gene TRBV29-1, with a tentative D call TRBD1 (6 bases). This CDR3 contains 13 residues. V was clipped by 5 bases and J by 3 bases, with 14 bases between them. Germline V gives CDR1 SQVTM, CDR2 ANQGSEA. The CDR3 coding sequence is TGCAGCGTTAATACAGGGACCCTCTACGAGCAGTACTTC. Its protein product is CSVNTGTLYEQYF.

This chain connects TRBV27 to TRBJ1-6; 8 nucleotides align to TRBD1. The CDR3 totals 16 residues. Germline CDR1 is MNHEY and CDR2 is SMNVEV (reference sequence). V lost 4 bases and J lost 10; bases outside the gene matches: 12. The CDR3 sequence is CASSSPSRQGSSPLHF. As DNA, the CDR3 is TGTGCCAGCAGTTCACCATCCCGACAGGGGAGCTCACCCCTCCACTTT.

Only a few counts were recorded for this clonotype. This chain links TRBV11-1 with TRBJ2-2; TRBD1 or TRBD2 may be the D gene (6 bases each). This CDR3 has 16 residues. Trimming pared 0 bases from V and 4 bases from J, leaving 12 bases between. Germline V lookup: CDR1 SGHAT, CDR2 FQDESV (reference sequence). The chain's CDR3 is CASSLARGTLTGELFF. The CDR3 DNA reads as TGTGCCAGCAGCTTAGCCCGGGGGACACTCACCGGGGAGCTGTTTTTT.

This clonotype was recorded a few times. The gene calls are TRBV29-1 and TRBJ2-3; 8 bases line up with TRBD2. The CDR3 covers 13 residues. V lost 4 bases and J lost 2; bases outside the gene matches: 2. Germline V lookup: CDR1 SQVTM, CDR2 ANQGSEA. CDR3 residues: CSVGGGITDTQYF. For the CDR3, the DNA is TGCAGCGTTGGCGGGGGGATCACAGATACGCAGTATTTT.

V gene TRBV20-1 combines with J gene TRBJ1-1; D is uncertain. Deletions cut 3 bases from V and 1 base from J, with 9 bases between. Germline values: CDR1 DFQATT, CDR2 SNEGSKA (reference sequence). The CDR3 runs 13 residues. The DNA of the CDR3 is TGCAGTGCTAGGAACAGCCCGAACACTGAAGCTTTCTTT. Its translation: CSARNSPNTEAFF.

The rearrangement joins TRBV20-1 to TRBJ2-5; TRBD2 matches at 10 bases. Germline V gene lookup returns CDR1 DFQATT and CDR2 SNEGSKA (reference sequence). CDR3 length: 15 residues. V was pared by 6 bases and J by 11 bases, with 18 bases of the junction left unmatched. The CDR3 DNA reads TGCAGTGCCCCGACCGCTAGCGGGAGATACGATGAGCAGTACTTC. It is translated as CSAPTASGRYDEQYF.

The chain employs TRBV12-3 or TRBV12-4 and TRBJ1-1; D is perhaps TRBD1 (5 bases). The CDR3 runs 14 residues. V gave up 5 bases and J gave up 1 base, with 11 bases separating them. The CDR3 region is CASSRERGNTEAFF. The CDR3 DNA sequence: TGTGCCAGCAGTCGGGAGAGGGGGAACACTGAAGCTTTCTTT.

The table lists this clonotype with many counts. The gene calls are TRBV12-3 or TRBV12-4 and TRBJ2-7, with unresolved D. Between the trimmed V and J ends, which lost 6 bases and 4 bases, there was a span of 13 bases. The CDR3 is made up of 13 amino acids. As DNA, the CDR3 is TGTGCCAGCAGACGATCGTTCCTTTACGAGCAGTACTTC. It codes for CASRRSFLYEQYF.

The genes are TRBV9 and TRBJ2-7; D is unresolved. Per germline, CDR1 SGDLS and CDR2 YYNGEE. This CDR3 is 14 amino acids long. Trimming cost V 0 bases and J 6 bases, with 13 bases left between them. The CDR3 loop is CASSVVVSSGEQYF. The CDR3 DNA sequence: TGTGCCAGCAGCGTAGTGGTCTCCTCGGGCGAGCAGTACTTC.

This rearrangement joins TRBV20-1 to TRBJ2-5, with 7 bases matching TRBD1. The V gene end was trimmed by 5 bases and the J gene end by 3 bases; junction bases not matched to a gene: 9. Germline CDR1 and CDR2: DFQATT and SNEGSKA (reference sequence). The CDR3 runs 14 residues. This chain's CDR3 is CSADPRQGKETQYF. CDR3 DNA sequence: TGCAGTGCTGACCCCCGACAGGGAAAAGAGACCCAGTACTTC.

The chain links TRBV6-2 or TRBV6-3 to TRBJ2-1, with D unclear. The J call is doubtful: the DNA matches TRBJ2-7 better. Germline CDR1 reads MNHEY; CDR2 reads SVGEGT. The CDR3 spans 14 residues. CDR3 protein: CASSFDGHYNEQYF. As DNA, the CDR3 is TGTGCCAGCAGTTTCGACGGGCACTACAATGAGCAGTACTTC.

The rearrangement links TRBV11-1 to TRBJ1-1; 7 bases are shared with TRBD1. The CDR3 has 15 amino acids. V was pared by 5 bases and J by 0 bases, with 6 bases of the junction left unmatched. CDR1 SGHAT and CDR2 FQDESV come from the germline V gene (reference sequence). The CDR3 sequence: CASSPGTEMNTEAFF. The DNA of the CDR3 is TGTGCCAGCAGCCCCGGGACAGAGATGAACACTGAAGCTTTCTTT.

The DNA for the CDR3 is TGTGCCAGCAGTGAACCCCACAGGGGTACCGGTTACAATGAGCAGTTCTTC. It encodes CASSEPHRGTGYNEQFF. The chain recombines TRBV25-1 with TRBJ2-1; TRBD1 matches at 7 bases. The V gene end was trimmed by 2 bases and the J gene end by 4 bases; junction bases not matched to a gene: 11. The CDR3 has 17 residues. Looked up from germline, CDR1 is MGHDK and CDR2 is SYGVNS.

This clonotype was counted only a few times. V is TRBV24-1 and J is TRBJ2-1; tentative D call: TRBD1 (7 bases). The V end was cut by 5 bases, the J end by 4 bases, with 14 bases between. The CDR3 contains 15 residues. Germline V gene sequence: CDR1 KGHDR, CDR2 SFDVKD. The CDR3: CATSAPGGRYNEQFF. CDR3 bases: TGTGCCACCAGTGCCCCAGGGGGGAGGTACAATGAGCAGTTCTTC.

This rearrangement joins TRBV28 to TRBJ2-5; D might be TRBD1 (5 bases). Trimming removed 3 bases from V and 9 bases from J, with 11 bases in between. Germline V gives CDR1 MDHEN, CDR2 SYDVKM. The CDR3 totals 12 residues. The CDR3 DNA reads TGTGCCAGCAGTTTGGTCTCCAGGGCCCAGTACTTC. This gives the protein CASSLVSRAQYF.

This clonotype appeared many times. The J gene is TRBJ2-5, the V gene TRBV10-3; 7 nucleotides agree with TRBD2. CDR1 and CDR2 from the germline V gene are ENHRY and SYGVKD. The length of the CDR3 is 13 residues. Trimming removed 0 bases from V and 5 bases from J; junction bases left unmatched: 0. CDR3 DNA sequence: TGTGCCATCAGTGAGTCGGGAGGGGAGACCCAGTACTTC. It yields the protein CAISESGGETQYF.

As concerns this clonotype: Possible read error: a much larger clone is one base away. The chain links TRBV7-2 to TRBJ1-5, with D possibly matching TRBD1 (5 bases). CDR3 length: 14 residues. Germline CDR1 is SGHTA and CDR2 is FQGNSA. The CDR3 sequence is CVSSLVGGDQPQHF. CDR3 DNA: TGTGTCAGCAGCTTAGTCGGGGGGGATCAGCCCCAGCATTTT. Full variable domain (rest looked up from reference TRBV7-2 and TRBJ1-5): GAGVSQSPSNKVTEKGKDVELRCDPISGHTALYWYRQSLGQGLEFLIYFQGNSAPDKSGLPSDRFSAERTGGSVSTLTIQRTQQEDSAVYLCVSSLVGGDQPQHFGDGTRLSIL.

The V gene is TRBV4-1, the J gene TRBJ2-3; D possibly corresponds to TRBD2 (5 bases). The CDR3 runs 13 residues. The germline gives CDR1 MGHRA, CDR2 YSYEKL. Deletions cut 5 bases from V and 6 bases from J, with 12 bases between. The chain's CDR3 is CASSSKREDTQYF. The CDR3 DNA follows: TGCGCCAGCAGCTCAAAGAGGGAGGATACGCAGTATTTT.

J is TRBJ2-7 and V is TRBV11-2; D remains ambiguous. CDR1 is SGHAT, CDR2 FQNNGV, per germline. Trimming removed 3 bases at V and 2 bases at J, with 8 bases between. The CDR3 has 13 residues. This chain's CDR3 is CASSFDGTYEQYF. CDR3 sequence (DNA): TGTGCCAGCAGCTTTGACGGAACCTACGAGCAGTACTTC.

This clonotype was counted a few times. The CDR3 region is CSARAGGNRDTQYF. CDR3 sequence (DNA): TGCAGTGCTAGAGCCGGCGGGAACAGAGATACGCAGTATTTT. The chain employs TRBV20-1 and TRBJ2-3, with D tentatively TRBD2 (6 bases). There are 14 residues in the CDR3. V gave up 1 base and J gave up 5 bases, with 13 bases separating them. CDR1 is DFQATT, CDR2 SNEGSKA, per germline (reference sequence).

V gene TRBV28 combines with J gene TRBJ1-2; D unclear. The V and J ends lost 2 bases and 2 bases respectively, with 9 bases between them. Germline V lookup: CDR1 MDHEN, CDR2 SYDVKM. The CDR3 covers 14 residues. The CDR3 bases are TGTGCCAGCAGTTTAATGCCAATAAACTATGGCTACACCTTC. Protein sequence: CASSLMPINYGYTF.

In this sample, this clonotype turned up a few times. The rearrangement joins TRBV6-2 or TRBV6-3 to TRBJ2-1; the match to TRBD2 covers 7 bases. The trim removed 5 bases at V and 6 bases at J, leaving 1 base unmatched. Germline loops: CDR1 MNHEY, CDR2 SVGEGT. The CDR3 contains 12 residues. The CDR3 protein is CASSTGGNEQFF. DNA for the CDR3: TGTGCCAGCAGTACGGGGGGCAATGAGCAGTTCTTC.

The chain combines TRBV27 with TRBJ2-4; D unresolved. The DNA end favors TRBJ2-7, so the J call may be wrong. The CDR3 contains 15 residues. The germline gives CDR1 MNHEY, CDR2 SMNVEV (reference sequence). DNA of the CDR3: TGTGCCAGCAGTTTAGGTGGGGTGCGATTCTACGAGCAGTACTTC. This gives the protein CASSLGGVRFYEQYF.

The chain recombines TRBV28 with TRBJ1-5; D may be TRBD1 (6 bases). Germline assignment: CDR1 MDHEN and CDR2 SYDVKM. This CDR3 comprises 15 residues. Trimming stripped 4 bases from V and 4 bases from J, with 14 bases between. The DNA for the CDR3 is TGTGCCAGCAGTTCCGGGACACAGTCGAATCAGCCCCAGCATTTT. Translating it yields CASSSGTQSNQPQHF.

This clonotype was seen only a few times. The chain joins TRBV12-3 or TRBV12-4 to TRBJ1-6; D unclear. The length of the CDR3 is 15 residues. Between the trimmed V and J ends, which lost 5 bases and 7 bases, there was a span of 15 bases. The CDR3 nucleotides are TGTGCCAGCAGTATTAGAAAGGGAGGCAATTCACCCCTCCACTTT. Its translation: CASSIRKGGNSPLHF.

This chain uses TRBV5-1 with TRBJ2-3; TRBD2 is a possible D gene (5 bases). CDR3 length equals 16 residues. V was pared by 4 bases and J by 4 bases, with 19 bases between. Per germline, CDR1 SGHRS and CDR2 YFSETQ. CDR3 amino acids: CASSALGTRVADTQYF. The CDR3 nucleotides are TGCGCCAGCAGCGCGCTGGGCACTAGGGTGGCAGATACGCAGTATTTT.

The chain joins TRBV5-4 to TRBJ1-1; D might be TRBD1 (6 bases). There are 15 residues in the CDR3. Germline CDR1 is SGHNT and CDR2 is YYREEE (reference sequence). The V and J ends lost 0 bases and 1 base respectively, with 10 bases between them. The CDR3: CASSLETGTNTEAFF. The CDR3 DNA sequence: TGTGCCAGCAGCTTGGAAACAGGGACGAACACTGAAGCTTTCTTT.

This clonotype was recorded a few times. The CDR3 here is CASSYPTVRSGANVLTF. The CDR3 nucleotides read TGTGCCAGCAGTTACCCGACAGTTAGATCTGGGGCCAACGTCCTGACTTTC. The chain couples TRBV6-6 to TRBJ2-6; TRBD1 might be the D (5 bases). V lost 2 bases and J 1 base, leaving 12 bases between the germline ends. Germline V gives CDR1 MNHNY, CDR2 SVGAGI (reference sequence). The CDR3 contains 17 residues.